The sequence of this T cell receptor beta chain was determined in a study of cytomegalovirus exposure and HLA in healthy donors. Overall study results and limits: CMV serostatus stood as the only immune exposure information on hand. For presence/absence analyses, sequencing depth was assumed to be roughly uniform across donors.

The donors (healthy individuals) were bone marrow donors. A word on this clone: Its cognate antigen is unknown.

This PCR relied on a set of 60 Vbeta primers and 13 Jbeta primers. In the authors' workflow: Tens of millions of unique TCR beta chains, 9 million to 12 million shared, were counted in a later analysis. Only in-frame clones appear in the TCRdb table, and some are missing; sequencing was by immunoSEQ multiplex PCR. Clone size and the V and J calls come from that table; the DNA yielded D and trimming. The sample lists some 140,000 clones, approximately 77% seen once, with approximately 2% in the top ten. V trimming: 3 bases; J trimming: 3 bases; junction bases outside the gene matches: 8. This CDR3 has 16 residues. Germline V gene sequence: CDR1 WNHNN, CDR2 SYGVQD (reference sequence).

The receptor's source is a man younger than 40 in good health and CMV-seronegative. This sequence joins TRBV10-1 and TRBJ2-3, with TRBD1 matching 8 bases. Sequenced sample: PBMCs. The CDR3: CASSDSTGGGTDTQYF. DNA for the CDR3: TGCGCCAGCAGTGATTCCACAGGGGGAGGTACAGATACGCAGTATTTT.